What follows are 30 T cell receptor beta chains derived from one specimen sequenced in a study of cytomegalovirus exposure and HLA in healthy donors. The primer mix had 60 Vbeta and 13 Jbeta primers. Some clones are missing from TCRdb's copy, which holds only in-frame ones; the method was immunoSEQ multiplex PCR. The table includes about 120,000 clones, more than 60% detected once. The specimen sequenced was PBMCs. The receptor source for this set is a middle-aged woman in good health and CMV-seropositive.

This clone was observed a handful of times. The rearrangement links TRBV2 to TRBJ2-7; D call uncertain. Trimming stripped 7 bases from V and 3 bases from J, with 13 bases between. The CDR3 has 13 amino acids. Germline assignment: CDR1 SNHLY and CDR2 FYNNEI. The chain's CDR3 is CASTLLVNYEQYF. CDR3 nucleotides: TGTGCCAGCACCCTGCTAGTAAACTACGAGCAGTACTTC.

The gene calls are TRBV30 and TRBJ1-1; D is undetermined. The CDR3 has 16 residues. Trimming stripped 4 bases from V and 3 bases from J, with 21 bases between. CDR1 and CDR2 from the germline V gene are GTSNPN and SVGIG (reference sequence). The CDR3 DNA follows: TGTGCCTGGAAGAAGTATCTTCGTGGGAGGGACACTGAAGCTTTCTTT. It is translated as CAWKKYLRGRDTEAFF. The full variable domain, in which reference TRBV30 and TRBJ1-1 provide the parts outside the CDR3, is SQTIHQWPATLVQPVGSPLSLECTVEGTSNPNLYWYRQAAGRGLQLLFYSVGIGQISSEVPQNLSASRPQDRQFILSSKKLLLSDSGFYLCAWKKYLRGRDTEAFFGQGTRLTVV.

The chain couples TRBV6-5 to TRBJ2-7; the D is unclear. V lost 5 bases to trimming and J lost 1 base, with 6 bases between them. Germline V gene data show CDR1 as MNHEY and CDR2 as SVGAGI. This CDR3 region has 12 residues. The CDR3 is CASSKTSYEQYF. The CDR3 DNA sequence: TGTGCCAGCAGTAAAACTTCCTACGAGCAGTACTTC.

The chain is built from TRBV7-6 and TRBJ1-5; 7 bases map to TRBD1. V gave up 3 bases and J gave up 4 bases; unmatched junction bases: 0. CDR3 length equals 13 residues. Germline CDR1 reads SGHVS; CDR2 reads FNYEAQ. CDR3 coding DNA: TGTGCCAGCAGCTTGACAGGGAATCAGCCCCAGCATTTT. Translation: CASSLTGNQPQHF.

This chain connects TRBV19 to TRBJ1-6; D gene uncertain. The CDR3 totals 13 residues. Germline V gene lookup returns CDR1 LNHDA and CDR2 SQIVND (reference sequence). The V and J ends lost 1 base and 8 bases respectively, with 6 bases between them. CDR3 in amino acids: CASSIGGYSPLHF. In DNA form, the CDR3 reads TGTGCCAGTAGTATAGGAGGGTATTCACCCCTCCACTTT.

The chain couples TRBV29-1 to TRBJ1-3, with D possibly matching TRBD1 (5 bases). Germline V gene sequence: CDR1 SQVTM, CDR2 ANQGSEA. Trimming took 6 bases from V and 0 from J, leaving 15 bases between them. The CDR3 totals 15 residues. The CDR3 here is CSVQSGGTSGNTIYF. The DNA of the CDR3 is TGCAGCGTACAAAGTGGGGGGACCTCTGGAAACACCATATATTTT.

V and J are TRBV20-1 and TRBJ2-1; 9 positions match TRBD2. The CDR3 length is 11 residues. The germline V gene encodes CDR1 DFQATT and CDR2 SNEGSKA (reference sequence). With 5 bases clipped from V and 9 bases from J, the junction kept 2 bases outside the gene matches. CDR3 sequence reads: CSAQLAGEQFF. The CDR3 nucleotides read TGCAGTGCTCAACTAGCGGGTGAGCAGTTCTTC.

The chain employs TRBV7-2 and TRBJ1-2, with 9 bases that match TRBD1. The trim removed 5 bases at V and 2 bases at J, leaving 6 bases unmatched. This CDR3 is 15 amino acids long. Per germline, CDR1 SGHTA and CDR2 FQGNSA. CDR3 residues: CASSPSTGGNYGYTF. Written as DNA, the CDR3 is TGTGCCAGCAGCCCCTCGACAGGGGGGAACTATGGCTACACCTTC. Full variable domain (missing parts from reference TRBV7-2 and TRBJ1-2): GAGVSQSPSNKVTEKGKDVELRCDPISGHTALYWYRQSLGQGLEFLIYFQGNSAPDKSGLPSDRFSAERTGGSVSTLTIQRTQQEDSAVYLCASSPSTGGNYGYTFGSGTRLTVV.

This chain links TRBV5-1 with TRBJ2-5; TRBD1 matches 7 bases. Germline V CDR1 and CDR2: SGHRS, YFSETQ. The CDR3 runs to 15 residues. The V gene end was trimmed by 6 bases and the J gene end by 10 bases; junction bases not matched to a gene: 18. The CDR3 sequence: CASTTGAGLGVNQYF. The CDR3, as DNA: TGCGCCAGCACCACAGGGGCTGGCCTCGGTGTAAACCAGTACTTC.

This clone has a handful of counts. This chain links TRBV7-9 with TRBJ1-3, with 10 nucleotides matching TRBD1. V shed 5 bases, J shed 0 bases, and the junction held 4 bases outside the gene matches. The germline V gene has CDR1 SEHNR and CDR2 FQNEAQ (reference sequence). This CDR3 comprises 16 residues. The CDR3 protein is CASSPGDRGSGNTIYF. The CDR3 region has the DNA TGTGCCAGCAGCCCCGGGGACAGGGGCTCTGGAAACACCATATATTTT.

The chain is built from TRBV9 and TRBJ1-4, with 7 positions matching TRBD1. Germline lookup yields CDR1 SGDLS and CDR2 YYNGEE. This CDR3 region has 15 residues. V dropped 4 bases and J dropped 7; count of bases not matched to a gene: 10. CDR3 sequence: CASSTGRGQGEKLFF. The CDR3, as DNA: TGTGCCAGCAGCACAGGAAGGGGGCAGGGTGAAAAACTGTTTTTT.

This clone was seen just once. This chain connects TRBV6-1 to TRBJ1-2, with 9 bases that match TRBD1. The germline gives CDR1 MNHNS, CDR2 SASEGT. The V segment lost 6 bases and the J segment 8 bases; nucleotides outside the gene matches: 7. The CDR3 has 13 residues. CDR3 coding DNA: TGTGCCAGCAGACCTATACAGGGGGCGGGCTACACCTTC. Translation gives CASRPIQGAGYTF.

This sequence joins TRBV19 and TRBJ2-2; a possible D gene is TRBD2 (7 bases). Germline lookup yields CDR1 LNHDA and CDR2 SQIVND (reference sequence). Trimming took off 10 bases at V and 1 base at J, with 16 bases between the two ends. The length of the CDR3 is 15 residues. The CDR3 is CATPRGGLNTGELFF. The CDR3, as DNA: TGTGCCACTCCGAGGGGGGGCCTGAACACCGGGGAGCTGTTTTTT.

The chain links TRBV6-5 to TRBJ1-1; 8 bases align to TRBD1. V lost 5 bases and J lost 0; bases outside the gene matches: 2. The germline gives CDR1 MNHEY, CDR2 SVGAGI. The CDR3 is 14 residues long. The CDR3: CASSLDRVNTEAFF. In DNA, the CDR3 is TGTGCCAGCAGTCTGGACAGGGTGAACACTGAAGCTTTCTTT.

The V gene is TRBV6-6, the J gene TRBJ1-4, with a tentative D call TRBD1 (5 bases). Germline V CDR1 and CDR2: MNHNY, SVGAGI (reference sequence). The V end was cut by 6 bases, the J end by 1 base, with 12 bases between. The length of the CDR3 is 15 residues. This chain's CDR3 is CASRDTGVTNEKLFF. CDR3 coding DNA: TGTGCCAGCAGGGACACAGGTGTAACTAATGAAAAACTGTTTTTT.

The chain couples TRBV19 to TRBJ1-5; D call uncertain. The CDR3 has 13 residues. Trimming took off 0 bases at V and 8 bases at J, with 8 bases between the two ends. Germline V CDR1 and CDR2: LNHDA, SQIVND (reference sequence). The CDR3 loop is CASSIDTTKPQHF. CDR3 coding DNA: TGTGCCAGTAGTATAGATACGACAAAGCCCCAGCATTTT.

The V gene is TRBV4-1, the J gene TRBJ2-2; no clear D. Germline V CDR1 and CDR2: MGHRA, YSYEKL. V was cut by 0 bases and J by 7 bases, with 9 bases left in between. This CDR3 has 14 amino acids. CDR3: CASSQESLGGELFF. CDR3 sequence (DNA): TGCGCCAGCAGCCAAGAAAGCCTCGGCGGGGAGCTGTTTTTT.

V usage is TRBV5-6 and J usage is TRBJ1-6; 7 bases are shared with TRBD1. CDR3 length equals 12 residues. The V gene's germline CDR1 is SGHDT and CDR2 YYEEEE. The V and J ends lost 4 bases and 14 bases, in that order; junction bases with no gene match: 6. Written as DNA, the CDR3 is TGTGCCAGCAGCAGGGGGACAGACTCCCTCCACTTT. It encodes CASSRGTDSLHF.

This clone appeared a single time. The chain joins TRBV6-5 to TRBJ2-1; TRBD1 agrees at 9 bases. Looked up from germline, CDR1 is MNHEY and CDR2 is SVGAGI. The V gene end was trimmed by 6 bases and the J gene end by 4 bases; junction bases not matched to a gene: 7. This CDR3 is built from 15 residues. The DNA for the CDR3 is TGTGCCAGCAGCCGAGAGGGACAGGGTTACAATGAGCAGTTCTTC. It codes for CASSREGQGYNEQFF.

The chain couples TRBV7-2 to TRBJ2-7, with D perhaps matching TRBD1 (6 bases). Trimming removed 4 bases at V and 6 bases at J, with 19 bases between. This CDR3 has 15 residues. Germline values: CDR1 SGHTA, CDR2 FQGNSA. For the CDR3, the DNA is TGTGCCAGCAGCTCTTCAGGGGTGGGGGCCTCCGAGCAGTACTTC. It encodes CASSSSGVGASEQYF.

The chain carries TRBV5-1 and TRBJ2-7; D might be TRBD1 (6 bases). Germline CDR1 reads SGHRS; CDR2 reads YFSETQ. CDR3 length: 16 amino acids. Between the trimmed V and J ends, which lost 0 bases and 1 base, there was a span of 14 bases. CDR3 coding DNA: TGCGCCAGCAGCTTGGCTGGGGGCTCACCTTCCTACGAGCAGTACTTC. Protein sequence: CASSLAGGSPSYEQYF.

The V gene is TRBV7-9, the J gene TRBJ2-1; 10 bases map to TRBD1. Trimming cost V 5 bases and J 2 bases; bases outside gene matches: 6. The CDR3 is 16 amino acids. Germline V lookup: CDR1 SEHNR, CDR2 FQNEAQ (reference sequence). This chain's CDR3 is CASSGLGQGTYNEQFF. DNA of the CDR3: TGTGCCAGCAGCGGATTGGGACAGGGGACCTACAATGAGCAGTTCTTC.

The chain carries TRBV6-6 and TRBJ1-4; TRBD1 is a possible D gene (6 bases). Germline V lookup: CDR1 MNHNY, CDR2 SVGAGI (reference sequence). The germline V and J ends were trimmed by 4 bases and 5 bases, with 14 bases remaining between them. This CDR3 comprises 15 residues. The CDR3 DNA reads TGTGCCAGCAGTTCCTCGGGGGCTCAAAATGAAAAACTGTTTTTT. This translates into CASSSSGAQNEKLFF.

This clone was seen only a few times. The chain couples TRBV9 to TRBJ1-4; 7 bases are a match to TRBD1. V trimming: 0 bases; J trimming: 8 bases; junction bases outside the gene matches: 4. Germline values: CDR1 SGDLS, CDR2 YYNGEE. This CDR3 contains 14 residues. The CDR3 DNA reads TGTGCCAGCAGCGTAGAGGGGGCAGGGGAAAAACTGTTTTTT. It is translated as CASSVEGAGEKLFF.

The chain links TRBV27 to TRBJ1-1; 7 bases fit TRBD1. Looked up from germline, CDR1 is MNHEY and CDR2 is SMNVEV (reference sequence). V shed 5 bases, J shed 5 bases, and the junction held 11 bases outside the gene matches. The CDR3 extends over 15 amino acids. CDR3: CASSPTLYRGTEAFF. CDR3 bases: TGTGCCAGCAGTCCGACTTTGTACAGGGGTACTGAAGCTTTCTTT.

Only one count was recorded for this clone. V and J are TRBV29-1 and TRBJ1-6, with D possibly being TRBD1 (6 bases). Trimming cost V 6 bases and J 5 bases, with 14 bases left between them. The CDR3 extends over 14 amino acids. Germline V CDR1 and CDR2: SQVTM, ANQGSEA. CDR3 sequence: CSVRGTRNNSPLHF. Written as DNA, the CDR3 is TGCAGCGTGAGGGGGACACGCAATAATTCACCCCTCCACTTT.

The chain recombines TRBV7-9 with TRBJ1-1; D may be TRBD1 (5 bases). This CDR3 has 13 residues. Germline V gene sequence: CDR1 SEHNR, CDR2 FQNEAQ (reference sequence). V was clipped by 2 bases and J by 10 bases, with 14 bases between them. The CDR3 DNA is TGTGCCAGCAGCTTAAGGCAGGGTGGGCGAGCTTTCTTT. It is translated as CASSLRQGGRAFF. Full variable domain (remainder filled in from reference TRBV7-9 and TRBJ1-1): DTGVSQNPRHKITKRGQNVTFRCDPISEHNRLYWYRQTLGQGPEFLTYFQNEAQLEKSRLLSDRFSAERPKGSFSTLEIQRTEQGDSAMYLCASSLRQGGRAFFGQGTRLTVV.

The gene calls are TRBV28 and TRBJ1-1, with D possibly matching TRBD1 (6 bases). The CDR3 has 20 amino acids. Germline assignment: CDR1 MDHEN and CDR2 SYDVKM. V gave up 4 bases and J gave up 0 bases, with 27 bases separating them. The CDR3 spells CASSSSDYSPTGYVNTEAFF. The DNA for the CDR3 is TGTGCCAGCAGTTCGTCAGATTATAGCCCGACAGGATATGTGAACACTGAAGCTTTCTTT.

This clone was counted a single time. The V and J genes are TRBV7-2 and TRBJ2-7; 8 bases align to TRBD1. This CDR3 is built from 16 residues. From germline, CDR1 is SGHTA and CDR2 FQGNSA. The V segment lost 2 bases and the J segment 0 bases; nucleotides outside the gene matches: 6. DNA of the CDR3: TGTGCCAGCAGCTTACTCCGGGACAGGTCCTCCTACGAGCAGTACTTC. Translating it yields CASSLLRDRSSYEQYF.

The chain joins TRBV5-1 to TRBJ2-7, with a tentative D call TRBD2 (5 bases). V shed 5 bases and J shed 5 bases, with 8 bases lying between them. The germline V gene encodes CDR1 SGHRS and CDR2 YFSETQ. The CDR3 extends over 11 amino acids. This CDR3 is CASRLGNEQYF. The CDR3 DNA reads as TGCGCCAGCAGACTAGGAAACGAGCAGTACTTC.